This note documents a single T cell receptor beta chain sequence. Antigen: not known. The data derive from a study of lymphopenia after photon versus proton radiotherapy. Produced via immunoSEQ multiplex PCR; TCRdb's table is partial and in-frame only. The sample has more than 70,000 clones; more than 70% are singletons. Trimming removed 3 bases from V and 4 bases from J, with 9 bases in between. There are 14 residues in the CDR3. Germline values: CDR1 SNHLY, CDR2 FYNNEI. Findings of the study overall: Oligoclonal CD8+ Temra expansion after nadir drove photon patients' diversity drop.

The sequencing used peripheral blood, collected from a patient treated with proton-based radiotherapy. The chain joins TRBV2 to TRBJ1-4; tentative D call: TRBD1 (5 bases). The clonotype comes from a man between 60 and 75 years old with pancreatic cancer. CDR3 coding DNA: TGTGCCAGCAGTGACTTGGGGGATAATGAAAAACTGTTTTTT. Protein product: CASSDLGDNEKLFF.